The clone carrying this T cell receptor (beta chain) was seen once. The assay was immunoSEQ multiplex PCR, and TCRdb's table has in-frame clones only and misses some. This sample yields some 59,000 clones, of which about four fifths are seen a single time; 15% to 25% belongs to the top ten. This CDR3 region has 20 residues. Unmatched junction bases numbered 12, after V lost 1 base and J lost 0 bases. CDR1 and CDR2 (germline): SGHTA, FQGTGA. These data originate in a study of blood T cell repertoires in COVID-19. Study-level background: Sources were T cells, B-cell-depleted T cells, or PBMCs; the material itself was cDNA or gDNA.

The origin of this receptor is a man aged 25-45 years with COVID-19, enrolled during active disease. The sequenced material came from peripheral blood. The chain joins TRBV7-3 to TRBJ2-2; 9 nucleotides align to TRBD2. This CDR3 reads CASSLRPSGTQTSNTGELFF. CDR3 DNA: TGTGCCAGCAGCTTAAGGCCTAGCGGGACCCAGACCTCGAACACCGGGGAGCTGTTTTTT.